This TCR beta chain is from a study of blood T cell repertoires in COVID-19. Across the whole study: From the United States, Italy and Spain came samples of acute and convalescent COVID-19.

The method was immunoSEQ multiplex PCR; TCRdb's version includes in-frame clones alone and lacks a portion of them. The sample includes some 120,000 clones, 60% to 85% seen only once; the top ten take under 0.95%. The CDR3 length is 18 residues. The chain couples TRBV21-1 to TRBJ1-6; the table calls TRBD1, which could not be checked here. TRBV21-1 is described as a pseudogene. This receptor was obtained from a human donor with acute or convalescent COVID-19. The donor label of this sample is uncertain. The sample comprised peripheral blood. Here the CDR3 DNA reads TGTGCCAGCAGCTTTACCGGACAGGAGGTTCCCTATAATTCACCCCTCCACTTT. Its translation is CASSFTGQEVPYNSPLHF.